Listed below are T cell receptor beta chains from one sample, sequenced in a study of human T cells and chemical hapten exposure. MiXCR was run by TCRdb on the RACE reads, yielding one entry per CDR3 protein. The top ten clones hold about 9.6% of a sample with approximately 74,000 distinct CDR3 sequences, around 30% of them seen once. The sequencing here drew on whole blood, taken in connection with sensitization to the hapten diphenylcyclopropenone (DPC). The source is a man in his forties or fifties with alopecia areata. Some clones in this sample may be carry-over from other donors' samples. Both conserved end residues are part of each CDR3. Fields, in order: J gene, D gene, V gene, clone size, CDR3 protein, CDR3 DNA. A D gene is named only where the DNA matches it firmly. Only part of the rows carry a size: once, few, many, or a class if the clone is expanded.

>TRBJ2-6|-|TRBV4-2|once
CASSALGGANVLTF
TGTGCCAGCAGCGCTCTGGGGGGGGCCAACGTCCTGACTTTC
>TRBJ2-7|TRBD1|TRBV9|-
CASSVRQGGPYEQYF
TGTGCCAGCAGCGTAAGACAGGGGGGTCCCTACGAGCAGTACTTC
>TRBJ2-7|-|TRBV20-1|-
CSAIKQGGWEQYF
TGCAGTGCTATCAAACAGGGAGGTTGGGAGCAGTACTTC
>TRBJ2-5|TRBD2|TRBV27|few
CASQPTSGRSGQETQYF
TGTGCCAGCCAACCGACTAGCGGGAGGTCGGGCCAAGAGACCCAGTACTTC
>TRBJ2-7|-|TRBV14|-
CASSQAYEQYF
TGTGCCAGCAGCCAAGCCTACGAGCAGTACTTC
>TRBJ2-7|-|TRBV27|-
CASSSIGAGPGRNEQYF
TGTGCCAGCAGTTCCATAGGGGCGGGGCCCGGAAGGAACGAGCAGTACTTC
>TRBJ1-2|-|TRBV7-9|few
CASSPQRQGDYTF
TGTGCCAGCAGCCCACAAAGGCAGGGAGACTACACCTTC
>TRBJ2-7|TRBD2|TRBV7-6|-
CASSHSSGMVYEQYF
TGTGCCAGCAGCCACTCTAGCGGGATGGTCTACGAGCAGTACTTC
>TRBJ2-1|-|TRBV19|many
CASAEGSYNEQFF
TGTGCCAGTGCCGAGGGATCCTACAATGAGCAGTTCTTC
>TRBJ2-2|-|TRBV28|-
CASSPSGELFF
TGTGCCAGCAGTCCCTCCGGGGAGCTGTTTTTT
>TRBJ2-3|-|TRBV5-1|few
CASSVLGVSTDTQYF
TGCGCCAGCAGCGTACTAGGAGTTAGCACAGATACGCAGTATTTT
>TRBJ2-7|-|TRBV27|-
CASSRGTGTVYEQYF
TGTGCCAGCAGTCGAGGAACCGGGACGGTATACGAGCAGTACTTC
>TRBJ2-3|TRBD2|TRBV7-9|-
CASSLQGLAGSTDTQYF
TGTGCCAGCAGCTTACAGGGACTAGCGGGATCCACAGATACGCAGTATTTT
>TRBJ1-6|-|TRBV7-9|-
CASSLDGGRTSSYNSPLHF
TGTGCCAGCAGCTTAGACGGGGGCAGGACGAGCTCCTATAATTCACCCCTCCACTTT
>TRBJ2-7|-|TRBV2|few
CASSESSLSSYEQYF
TGTGCCAGCAGTGAAAGCAGCCTGAGCTCCTACGAGCAGTACTTC
>TRBJ2-3|-|TRBV20-1|-
CSAGGGSLTDTQYF
TGCAGTGCCGGTGGAGGGAGTTTAACAGATACGCAGTATTTT
>TRBJ2-5|-|TRBV7-6|few
CASSPDRKETQYF
TGTGCCAGCAGCCCAGACAGAAAAGAGACCCAGTACTTC
>TRBJ2-1|TRBD2|TRBV4-3|many
CASSLLPAGTDEQFF
TGCGCCAGCAGCCTCCTTCCAGCGGGAACCGATGAGCAGTTCTTC
>TRBJ2-2|TRBD1|TRBV7-8|-
CASSSRQGGAGELFF
TGTGCCAGCAGCTCTCGACAGGGGGGAGCCGGGGAGCTGTTTTTT
>TRBJ1-2|TRBD1|TRBV6-1|few
CASKRRGQGHGYTF
TGTGCCAGCAAGAGACGGGGACAGGGACATGGCTACACCTTC
>TRBJ1-5|TRBD1|TRBV19|few
CASTLGQGRGSNQPQHF
TGTGCCAGTACCCTGGGACAGGGAAGGGGTAGCAATCAGCCCCAGCATTTT
>TRBJ1-1|-|TRBV7-9|few
CASSQSGGVGAFF
TGTGCCAGCAGCCAGTCGGGGGGCGTTGGAGCTTTCTTT
>TRBJ2-5|TRBD1|TRBV7-9|-
CASSEGQIQETQYF
TGTGCCAGCAGCGAGGGACAGATCCAAGAGACCCAGTACTTC
>TRBJ2-3|-|TRBV5-1|-
CASSSGDLTSTDTQYF
TGCGCCAGCAGCTCTGGGGACTTAACTAGCACAGATACGCAGTATTTT
>TRBJ1-1|-|TRBV3-1|once
CASSQAGWYTEAFF
TGTGCCAGCAGCCAAGCCGGCTGGTACACTGAAGCTTTCTTT
>TRBJ1-6|TRBD1|TRBV28|few
CASSPPGQQNNSPLHF
TGTGCCAGCAGCCCGCCGGGACAGCAGAATAATTCACCCCTCCACTTT
>TRBJ1-6|-|TRBV28|-
CASSLSGNLTPLHF
TGTGCCAGCAGTTTGTCGGGGAATCTCACACCCCTCCACTTT
>TRBJ2-7|TRBD2|TRBV7-2|-
CASSFGRAGAPYEQYF
TGTGCCAGCAGCTTCGGTCGGGCGGGAGCCCCCTACGAGCAGTACTTC
>TRBJ2-7|TRBD2|TRBV18|-
CASSEGLASYEQYF
TGTGCCAGCTCAGAAGGACTAGCATCCTACGAGCAGTACTTC
>TRBJ2-5|TRBD1|TRBV2|-
CASGDPSGQGTETQYF
TGTGCCAGCGGAGACCCGTCGGGACAGGGTACAGAGACCCAGTACTTC
>TRBJ1-1|-|TRBV28|once
CASRIWGMNTEAFF
TGTGCCAGCCGTATATGGGGGATGAACACTGAAGCTTTCTTT
>TRBJ2-1|TRBD2|TRBV20-1|-
CSANVAGGLYEQFF
TGCAGTGCTAATGTAGCGGGAGGTTTATATGAGCAGTTCTTC
>TRBJ2-2|-|TRBV27|-
CASSSGGPGELFF
TGTGCCAGCAGTTCAGGGGGGCCCGGGGAGCTGTTTTTT
>TRBJ1-2|-|TRBV7-8|-
CASSSPPGRGGYGYTF
TGTGCCAGCAGTTCTCCCCCGGGGCGGGGAGGCTATGGCTACACCTTC
>TRBJ2-1|TRBD2|TRBV20-1|few
CSARAAAGLAGVASYNEQFF
TGCAGTGCTAGAGCCGCAGCGGGACTAGCGGGAGTTGCCTCCTACAATGAGCAGTTCTTC
>TRBJ1-1|-|TRBV18|-
CASSPLSTETFF
TGTGCCAGCTCACCCCTAAGCACTGAAACTTTCTTT
>TRBJ1-5|-|TRBV2|-
CASSGGQGWSNQPQHF
TGTGCCAGCAGTGGGGGTCAGGGATGGAGCAATCAGCCCCAGCATTTT
>TRBJ2-3|TRBD2|TRBV5-1|few
CASNSGRASRSTDTQYF
TGCGCCAGCAACAGCGGGAGGGCCAGCCGTAGCACAGATACGCAGTATTTT
>TRBJ2-5|TRBD1|TRBV7-9|many
CASSLSPDRGFKETQYF
TGTGCCAGCAGCCTCTCGCCCGACAGGGGATTCAAAGAGACCCAGTACTTC
>TRBJ1-4|-|TRBV14|-
CASSQVQQEKLFF
TGTGCCAGCAGCCAAGTACAGCAGGAAAAACTGTTTTTT
>TRBJ1-1|TRBD1|TRBV6-2/TRBV6-3|-
CASSYPRQGTGATEAFF
TGTGCCAGCAGTTACCCCCGACAGGGGACTGGCGCCACTGAAGCTTTCTTT
>TRBJ2-3|-|TRBV5-1|-
CASSFQEVETDTQYF
TGCGCCAGCAGCTTTCAGGAGGTGGAGACAGATACGCAGTATTTT
>TRBJ1-2|-|TRBV28|few
CASSTAGSNYGYTF
TGTGCCAGCAGTACAGCCGGTTCCAACTATGGCTACACCTTC